The rows below give T cell receptor beta chains drawn from one sample of a study of blood T cell repertoires in COVID-19. TCRdb's copy holds only in-frame clones and misses some; the assay was immunoSEQ multiplex PCR. The sample records roughly 250,000 clones, 84% being singletons. The source material was peripheral blood. These receptors were taken from a middle-aged woman who had recovered from COVID-19. Each CDR3 is given with its conserved first and last residue. D genes are given only for firm matches. Not all rows give a size; the values are once, few, many and, for expanded clones, a class.

clone_size: NA
v_call: TRBV6-5
d_call: NA
j_call: TRBJ1-5
cdr3_aa: CASSPPGLGNQPQHF
cdr3_nt: TGTGCCAGCAGCCCCCCAGGGCTTGGCAATCAGCCCCAGCATTTT

clone_size: NA
v_call: TRBV5-1
d_call: NA
j_call: TRBJ1-5
cdr3_aa: CASSPEASSSEPQHF
cdr3_nt: TGCGCCAGCAGCCCCGAGGCGTCTTCTTCAGAGCCCCAGCATTTT

clone_size: NA
v_call: TRBV5-1
d_call: TRBD1
j_call: TRBJ2-7
cdr3_aa: CASSPLGQGNEQYF
cdr3_nt: TGCGCCAGCAGCCCTTTGGGACAGGGCAACGAGCAGTACTTC

clone_size: NA
v_call: TRBV10-3
d_call: TRBD2
j_call: TRBJ2-5
cdr3_aa: CAIAPGTNQETQYF
cdr3_nt: TGTGCCATCGCACCCGGGACTAACCAAGAGACCCAGTACTTC

clone_size: NA
v_call: TRBV29-1
d_call: NA
j_call: TRBJ1-1
cdr3_aa: CSAGRTNTEAFF
cdr3_nt: TGCAGCGCCGGACGGACAAACACTGAAGCTTTCTTT

clone_size: NA
v_call: TRBV5-1
d_call: NA
j_call: TRBJ2-1
cdr3_aa: CASSLAGTAGSYNEQFF
cdr3_nt: TGCGCCAGCAGCTTGGCCGGGACTGCTGGCTCCTACAATGAGCAGTTCTTC

clone_size: NA
v_call: TRBV5-1
d_call: NA
j_call: TRBJ2-6
cdr3_aa: CASSLEAGRFIPATSGANVLTF
cdr3_nt: TGCGCCAGCAGTTTGGAGGCAGGGCGCTTTATCCCCGCTACATCTGGGGCCAACGTCCTGACTTTC

clone_size: NA
v_call: TRBV3-1/TRBV3-2
d_call: TRBD1
j_call: TRBJ1-4
cdr3_aa: CASSQDPRTGKEKLFF
cdr3_nt: TGTGCCAGCAGCCAAGATCCCCGGACAGGGAAAGAAAAACTGTTTTTT

clone_size: NA
v_call: TRBV5-6
d_call: NA
j_call: TRBJ1-5
cdr3_aa: CASSLFRGNQPQHF
cdr3_nt: TGTGCCAGCAGCTTGTTCCGGGGGAATCAGCCCCAGCATTTT

clone_size: NA
v_call: TRBV24-1
d_call: NA
j_call: TRBJ2-1
cdr3_aa: CATSHRDTYNEQFF
cdr3_nt: TGTGCCACCAGTCACCGGGACACGTACAATGAGCAGTTCTTC

clone_size: few
v_call: TRBV29-1
d_call: NA
j_call: TRBJ2-3
cdr3_aa: CSVEALVRADTQYF
cdr3_nt: TGCAGCGTTGAAGCACTAGTGAGGGCAGATACGCAGTATTTT

clone_size: NA
v_call: TRBV5-1
d_call: TRBD2
j_call: TRBJ2-5
cdr3_aa: CASSPEGGLAEETQYF
cdr3_nt: TGCGCCAGCAGCCCGGAAGGGGGACTAGCGGAAGAGACCCAGTACTTC

clone_size: NA
v_call: TRBV5-1
d_call: NA
j_call: TRBJ2-1
cdr3_aa: CASSLKQFVDEQFF
cdr3_nt: TGCGCCAGCAGCTTGAAACAGTTTGTGGATGAGCAGTTCTTC

clone_size: NA
v_call: TRBV11-3
d_call: NA
j_call: TRBJ2-7
cdr3_aa: CASSLGQSSNEQYF
cdr3_nt: TGTGCCAGCAGCTTGGGGCAGTCAAGTAACGAGCAGTACTTC

clone_size: NA
v_call: TRBV19
d_call: NA
j_call: TRBJ1-5
cdr3_aa: CASSPASRGRPQHF
cdr3_nt: TGTGCCAGTAGCCCCGCGTCCAGGGGCCGGCCCCAGCATTTT

clone_size: NA
v_call: TRBV2
d_call: TRBD1
j_call: TRBJ2-7
cdr3_aa: CASSVWGQTTYEQYF
cdr3_nt: TGTGCCAGCAGTGTCTGGGGACAGACTACCTACGAGCAGTACTTC

clone_size: NA
v_call: TRBV4-1
d_call: NA
j_call: TRBJ1-2
cdr3_aa: CASSQDTGLYGYTF
cdr3_nt: TGCGCCAGCAGCCAAGACACAGGGCTCTATGGCTACACCTTC

clone_size: NA
v_call: TRBV5-5
d_call: TRBD2
j_call: TRBJ2-5
cdr3_aa: CASSPRPSGSLGTQYF
cdr3_nt: TGTGCCAGCAGCCCCCGGCCTAGCGGGAGTCTGGGGACCCAGTACTTC

clone_size: NA
v_call: TRBV6-5
d_call: NA
j_call: TRBJ2-7
cdr3_aa: CASRARTSTYEQYF
cdr3_nt: TGTGCCAGCAGAGCTAGGACATCCACCTACGAGCAGTACTTC

clone_size: NA
v_call: TRBV12-3/TRBV12-4
d_call: NA
j_call: TRBJ2-2
cdr3_aa: CASSLQGFGELFF
cdr3_nt: TGTGCCAGCAGTCTACAGGGATTCGGGGAGCTGTTTTTT

clone_size: NA
v_call: TRBV7-9
d_call: NA
j_call: TRBJ1-5
cdr3_aa: CASSFHGGDPQHF
cdr3_nt: TGTGCCAGCAGCTTTCATGGGGGGGACCCCCAGCATTTT

clone_size: NA
v_call: TRBV6-2/TRBV6-3
d_call: TRBD1
j_call: TRBJ2-3
cdr3_aa: CASSSWTGATDTQYF
cdr3_nt: TGTGCCAGCAGCTCCTGGACAGGGGCCACAGATACGCAGTATTTT

clone_size: once
v_call: TRBV6-6
d_call: NA
j_call: TRBJ1-5
cdr3_aa: CASTPRGGWGNQPQHF
cdr3_nt: TGTGCCAGCACACCGAGGGGGGGTTGGGGCAATCAGCCCCAGCATTTT

clone_size: NA
v_call: TRBV2
d_call: NA
j_call: TRBJ2-5
cdr3_aa: CASKVGSQETQYF
cdr3_nt: TGTGCCAGCAAAGTGGGCAGCCAAGAGACCCAGTACTTC

clone_size: NA
v_call: TRBV24-1
d_call: NA
j_call: TRBJ2-1
cdr3_aa: CATSDFTRGGEQFF
cdr3_nt: TGTGCCACCAGTGATTTTACCCGCGGCGGCGAGCAGTTCTTC

clone_size: NA
v_call: TRBV6-5
d_call: TRBD1
j_call: TRBJ1-6
cdr3_aa: CASSRDRGQSPLHF
cdr3_nt: TGTGCCAGCAGCCGGGACAGGGGGCAGTCACCCCTCCACTTT

clone_size: NA
v_call: TRBV2
d_call: TRBD1
j_call: TRBJ1-4
cdr3_aa: CASRRTGFSTNEKLFF
cdr3_nt: TGTGCCAGCAGGAGGACAGGATTCTCGACTAATGAAAAACTGTTTTTT

clone_size: NA
v_call: TRBV10-3
d_call: NA
j_call: TRBJ1-2
cdr3_aa: CAISEGNPGYGYTF
cdr3_nt: TGTGCCATCAGTGAGGGAAACCCGGGCTATGGCTACACCTTC

clone_size: NA
v_call: TRBV19
d_call: NA
j_call: TRBJ1-3
cdr3_aa: CASSRGGSGNTIYF
cdr3_nt: TGTGCCAGTAGTCGCGGTGGTTCTGGAAACACCATATATTTT

clone_size: NA
v_call: TRBV3-1/TRBV3-2
d_call: TRBD1
j_call: TRBJ1-1
cdr3_aa: CASSRGQGARDTEAFF
cdr3_nt: TGTGCCAGCAGCCGAGGACAGGGGGCTCGCGACACTGAAGCTTTCTTT

clone_size: NA
v_call: TRBV2
d_call: NA
j_call: TRBJ2-5
cdr3_aa: CASSESPTGETQYF
cdr3_nt: TGTGCCAGCAGTGAATCCCCCACCGGGGAGACCCAGTACTTC

clone_size: NA
v_call: TRBV5-4
d_call: TRBD1
j_call: TRBJ1-2
cdr3_aa: CASHRGGAYGYTF
cdr3_nt: TGTGCCAGCCACCGAGGGGGCGCCTATGGCTACACCTTC

clone_size: NA
v_call: TRBV14
d_call: NA
j_call: TRBJ2-7
cdr3_aa: CASSQDWRVEQYF
cdr3_nt: TGTGCCAGCAGCCAAGATTGGAGGGTCGAGCAGTACTTC

clone_size: many
v_call: TRBV7-3
d_call: NA
j_call: TRBJ1-2
cdr3_aa: CASSLSTDYGYTF
cdr3_nt: TGTGCCAGCAGCTTAAGTACGGACTATGGCTACACCTTC

clone_size: NA
v_call: TRBV28
d_call: TRBD1
j_call: TRBJ1-1
cdr3_aa: CASRTTGTGNTEAFF
cdr3_nt: TGTGCCAGCAGAACGACAGGGACTGGGAACACTGAAGCTTTCTTT

clone_size: NA
v_call: TRBV28
d_call: TRBD1
j_call: TRBJ1-4
cdr3_aa: CATFSTGGAQEKLFF
cdr3_nt: TGTGCCACCTTTTCGACAGGGGGCGCTCAGGAAAAACTGTTTTTT

clone_size: NA
v_call: TRBV7-9
d_call: TRBD2
j_call: TRBJ2-3
cdr3_aa: CASRGLGSLGTDTQYF
cdr3_nt: TGTGCCAGCAGGGGACTAGGGAGCCTTGGCACAGATACGCAGTATTTT

clone_size: few
v_call: TRBV19
d_call: TRBD1
j_call: TRBJ1-1
cdr3_aa: CASKYGTGYTEAFF
cdr3_nt: TGTGCCAGTAAATACGGGACAGGATATACTGAAGCTTTCTTT

clone_size: NA
v_call: TRBV9
d_call: TRBD2
j_call: TRBJ2-7
cdr3_aa: CASSVETPIGASGVSSYEQYF
cdr3_nt: TGTGCCAGCAGCGTAGAGACCCCCATCGGGGCTAGCGGGGTAAGCTCCTACGAGCAGTACTTC

clone_size: once
v_call: TRBV9
d_call: TRBD1
j_call: TRBJ2-2
cdr3_aa: CASSVGDRGTGELFF
cdr3_nt: TGTGCCAGCAGCGTAGGGGACAGGGGTACCGGGGAGCTGTTTTTT

clone_size: few
v_call: TRBV7-9
d_call: NA
j_call: TRBJ2-3
cdr3_aa: CASRPPLALPSTDTQYF
cdr3_nt: TGTGCCAGCAGGCCCCCTCTAGCCCTTCCCAGCACAGATACGCAGTATTTT

clone_size: NA
v_call: TRBV12-3/TRBV12-4
d_call: NA
j_call: TRBJ2-2
cdr3_aa: CATFRGNTGELFF
cdr3_nt: TGTGCCACCTTCCGAGGGAATACCGGGGAGCTGTTTTTT

clone_size: NA
v_call: TRBV28
d_call: NA
j_call: TRBJ2-1
cdr3_aa: CASTSWGGNYNEQFF
cdr3_nt: TGTGCCAGCACCAGCTGGGGAGGAAACTACAATGAGCAGTTCTTC

clone_size: NA
v_call: TRBV19
d_call: TRBD1
j_call: TRBJ2-5
cdr3_aa: CASSAGTGREETQYF
cdr3_nt: TGTGCCAGTAGTGCCGGGACAGGGAGGGAAGAGACCCAGTACTTC

clone_size: NA
v_call: TRBV6-1
d_call: NA
j_call: TRBJ2-7
cdr3_aa: CASSERQISSYEQYF
cdr3_nt: TGTGCCAGCAGTGAACGACAGATAAGCTCCTACGAGCAGTACTTC

clone_size: few
v_call: TRBV7-2
d_call: NA
j_call: TRBJ2-5
cdr3_aa: CASSLDYQETQYF
cdr3_nt: TGTGCCAGCAGCTTAGACTACCAAGAGACCCAGTACTTC